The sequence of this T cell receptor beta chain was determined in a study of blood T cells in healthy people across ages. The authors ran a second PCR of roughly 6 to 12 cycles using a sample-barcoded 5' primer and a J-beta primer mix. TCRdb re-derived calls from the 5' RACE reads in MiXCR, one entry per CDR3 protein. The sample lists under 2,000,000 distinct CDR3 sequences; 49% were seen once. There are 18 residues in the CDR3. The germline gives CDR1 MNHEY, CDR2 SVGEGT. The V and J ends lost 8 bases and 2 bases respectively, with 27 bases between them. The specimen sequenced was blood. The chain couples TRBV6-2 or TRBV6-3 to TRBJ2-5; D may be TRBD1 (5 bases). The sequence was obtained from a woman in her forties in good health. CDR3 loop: CASYQGLDFIVEQETQYF. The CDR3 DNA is TGTGCCAGCTATCAGGGATTAGACTTTATAGTAGAACAAGAGACCCAGTACTTC.